This passage covers 10 T cell receptor beta chains from one sample sequenced in a study of Tregs in tolerant kidney transplant recipients. The nonmyeloablative bone marrow transplants came from related graft donors, with transient mixed chimerism. Here immunoSEQ multiplex PCR was the method, and the copy in TCRdb shows in-frame clones only, minus some. Its table lists more than 6,000 clones. The material was CD4+ T cells from blood (PBMCs), obtained 6 months after the transplant. The source is a human patient who received a combined kidney and bone marrow transplant. Some of the T cells may derive from the graft donor.

The CDR3 loop reads CASSNRGGRSTEAFF. The sequenced part of the CDR3 DNA is TGTGCCAGCAGCAACAGGGGAGGGCGAAGCACTGAA. The V call is TRBV11-2, the J call TRBJ1-1, with 7 bases fitting TRBD1. The read terminates 3 residues ahead of where the CDR3 ends, so the germline J gene completes it. CDR1 and CDR2 (germline): SGHAT, FQNNGV. V was clipped by 5 bases and J by 4 bases; unmatched bases: 10. This CDR3 has 15 amino acids.

Worth noting for this clone: Read coverage stops 3 residues before the CDR3 terminus; the germline J gene supplies the remainder. V gene TRBV20-1 combines with J gene TRBJ2-5, with 14 positions matching TRBD2. From germline, CDR1 is DFQATT and CDR2 SNEGSKA (reference sequence). Trimming at V came to 3 bases and at J to 4 bases, leaving 16 bases not matched to a gene. The length of the CDR3 is 19 residues. CDR3 sequence: CSASGWSRTSGRRGETQYF. The CDR3 DNA, read in part, is TGCAGTGCTAGCGGTTGGTCTAGGACTAGCGGGAGGCGGGGAGAGACC.

About this clone itself: The read gets to within 3 residues of the CDR3 end, and the germline J gene fills in the rest. The genes are TRBV4-1 and TRBJ1-3, with D possibly being TRBD1 (5 bases). CDR3 length: 14 residues. Germline V gene lookup returns CDR1 MGHRA and CDR2 YSYEKL. Between the trimmed V and J ends, which lost 6 bases and 0 bases, there was a span of 9 bases. The CDR3 loop is CASRTRVSGNTIYF. CDR3 DNA (partial): TGCGCCAGCAGGACCAGGGTCTCTGGAAACACC.

A note on this clone: The read terminates 3 residues before the CDR3 end, so the remaining end is supplied by the germline J gene. The chain links TRBV28 to TRBJ2-2, with 8 bases lining up with TRBD2. The germline CDR1 and CDR2 sequences are MDHEN and SYDVKM. The CDR3 spans 16 residues. Unmatched junction bases numbered 6, after V lost 2 bases and J lost 4 bases. Partial CDR3 DNA: TGTGCCAGCAGTTTAGAAGCGGGAGTTCGCACCGGGGAG. This sequence encodes CASSLEAGVRTGE. In full, the CDR3 is CASSLEAGVRTGELFF. Together with reference TRBV28 and TRBJ2-2, the CDR3 gives the full variable domain: DVKVTQSSRYLVKRTGEKVFLECVQDMDHENMFWYRQDPGLGLRLIYFSYDVKMKEKGDIPEGYSVSREKKERFSLILESASTNQTSMYLCASSLEAGVRTGELFFGEGSRLTVL.

Details on this clone: Sequencing ends 3 residues short of the CDR3 end; the germline J gene provides the rest. This sequence joins TRBV24-1 and TRBJ2-5; tentatively, D is TRBD2 (5 bases). This CDR3 is 13 amino acids long. The ends were cut back, 6 bases at V and 5 bases at J, with 12 bases in the middle. Germline assignment: CDR1 KGHDR and CDR2 SFDVKD. The CDR3 DNA, read in part, is TGTGCCACCAGTTTGAGGGTCGCGGAGACC. Encoded protein: CATSLRVAET. The whole CDR3 protein reads CATSLRVAETQYF.

On this clone itself: From the germline J gene comes the end of the CDR3, since the read stops 3 residues before it. This chain uses TRBV7-8 with TRBJ2-5; D possibly corresponds to TRBD1 (6 bases). CDR3 size: 14 residues. V was clipped by 1 base and J by 2 bases, with 8 bases between them. Germline assignment: CDR1 SGHVS and CDR2 FQNEAQ. The CDR3 sequence is CASSLGTAQETQYF. The sequenced CDR3 bases are TGTGCCAGCAGCTTAGGGACAGCTCAAGAGACC.

According to its frequency, this clone is medium-sized (0.01 to 0.1%). The read comes to an end 3 residues before the CDR3 does, leaving the germline J gene to fill in the end. V usage is TRBV6-2 or TRBV6-3 and J usage is TRBJ2-6; D perhaps matches TRBD2 (6 bases). Germline CDR1 is MNHEY and CDR2 is SVGEGT. V lost 7 bases and J lost 2, with 15 bases in between. The CDR3 covers 16 residues. The covered CDR3 bases are TGTGCCAGCACCCCTACGTGGGGGGCTGGGGCCAACGTC. This codes for CASTPTWGAGANV. Given in full, the CDR3 is CASTPTWGAGANVLTF.

This clone is identified as medium-sized from frequency. The CDR3 end lies 3 residues beyond the end of the read and is filled in from the germline J gene. The V and J genes are TRBV20-1 and TRBJ1-1; D remains ambiguous. The CDR3 extends over 8 amino acids. CDR1 and CDR2 (germline): DFQATT, SNEGSKA (reference sequence). The CDR3 here is CSATLAFF. The sequenced part of the CDR3 DNA is TGCAGTGCTACCTTA.

A note on this clone: The CDR3 end lies 3 residues beyond the end of the read and is filled in from the germline J gene. The chain has TRBV30 and TRBJ2-7, with 10 bases fitting TRBD1. Germline values: CDR1 GTSNPN, CDR2 SVGIG (reference sequence). With V trimmed by 7 bases and J by 6 bases, 12 bases remained unmatched. This CDR3 is built from 14 residues. The DNA read from the CDR3 is TGTGCCTCACTAATCGCGGGACAGGGGACCGAG. Its protein is CASLIAGQGTE. The full CDR3 is CASLIAGQGTEQYF.

Notes on this clone: The read finishes 3 residues shy of the CDR3 end, and the germline J gene is used to complete it. The V call is TRBV10-3, the J call TRBJ2-3; the match to TRBD2 covers 9 bases. J lost 2 bases, V lost 4 bases, and 7 bases had no gene match. Germline assignment: CDR1 ENHRY and CDR2 SYGVKD. The CDR3 spans 16 residues. The CDR3 sequence: CAISAGLAGFTDTQYF. CDR3 DNA, as far as it was read: TGTGCCATCAGTGCGGGGCTAGCGGGGTTCACAGATACG.